The 27 T cell receptor beta chains in this list originate from one sample, sequenced in a study of cytomegalovirus exposure and HLA in healthy donors. The PCR contained 60 Vbeta and 13 Jbeta primers. TCRdb keeps only in-frame clones here, not all; method: immunoSEQ multiplex PCR. Among a few hundred thousand clones, roughly four fifths were seen once, and the ten largest hold around 1.5%. Sequences were obtained from PBMCs. These receptor sequences come from a girl under 18 in good health and CMV-seronegative.

The rearrangement uses TRBV5-4 and TRBJ2-4, with D possibly matching TRBD2 (6 bases). Germline V gives CDR1 SGHNT, CDR2 YYREEE (reference sequence). V was pared by 4 bases and J by 1 base, with 18 bases between. The length of the CDR3 is 17 residues. CDR3 in DNA: TGTGCCAGCAGCGTCGCGGGAATGACTGCGGCCAAAAACATTCAGTACTTC. This sequence encodes CASSVAGMTAAKNIQYF.

This rearrangement joins TRBV27 to TRBJ1-1; a weak D match, TRBD1 (6 bases). The length of the CDR3 is 12 residues. V lost 8 bases, J lost 3 bases, and 10 bases lay in between. Germline V gene sequence: CDR1 MNHEY, CDR2 SMNVEV (reference sequence). The CDR3 is CASGHRDTEAFF. The CDR3 DNA sequence: TGTGCCAGCGGACACAGGGACACTGAAGCTTTCTTT.

A few counts support this clone. This chain joins TRBV6-5 and TRBJ1-1, with TRBD1 matching over 7 bases. The V gene end was trimmed by 0 bases and the J gene end by 8 bases; junction bases not matched to a gene: 6. Germline CDR1 is MNHEY and CDR2 is SVGAGI. The CDR3 length is 14 residues. The CDR3 sequence: CASSYSFRGQEAFF. The CDR3 nucleotides read TGTGCCAGCAGTTACTCTTTCAGGGGACAGGAAGCTTTCTTT.

V and J are TRBV4-1 and TRBJ2-7, with TRBD1 matching over 10 bases. Germline assignment: CDR1 MGHRA and CDR2 YSYEKL. The CDR3 totals 17 residues. V lost 4 bases and J lost 5; bases outside the gene matches: 14. CDR3 sequence: CASSPTGPGTGVNEQYF. The CDR3 DNA follows: TGCGCCAGCAGCCCCACGGGTCCCGGGACAGGGGTTAACGAGCAGTACTTC.

V is TRBV7-9 and J is TRBJ2-5; the D gene is possibly TRBD1 (6 bases). This CDR3 is built from 15 residues. Germline V lookup: CDR1 SEHNR, CDR2 FQNEAQ (reference sequence). Trimming took 4 bases from V and 1 from J, leaving 13 bases between them. CDR3 residues: CASSSTTGPQETQYF. The DNA of the CDR3 is TGTGCCAGCAGCTCAACCACAGGGCCCCAAGAGACCCAGTACTTC.

The V gene is TRBV18, the J gene TRBJ1-2; a possible D gene is TRBD1 (6 bases). Germline values: CDR1 KGHSH, CDR2 LQKENI. V was trimmed by 6 bases and J by 5 bases, leaving 16 bases between them. This CDR3 is 14 amino acids long. CDR3 nucleotide sequence: TGTGCCAGCTCCCCGGAACAGGGTTCTTATGGCTACACCTTC. Translation gives CASSPEQGSYGYTF.

This chain uses TRBV27 with TRBJ2-7, with 8 bases that match TRBD1. V trimming: 0 bases; J trimming: 6 bases; junction bases outside the gene matches: 10. CDR1 MNHEY and CDR2 SMNVEV come from the germline V gene (reference sequence). The CDR3 has 16 amino acids. The CDR3 reads CASSLSTGGRGREQYF. CDR3 sequence (DNA): TGTGCCAGCAGTTTATCCACCGGGGGCAGGGGGCGCGAGCAGTACTTC.

The chain has TRBV6-1 and TRBJ1-3; no reliable D call. Germline CDR1 is MNHNS and CDR2 is SASEGT. V gave up 1 base and J gave up 0 bases, with 10 bases separating them. CDR3 size: 16 residues. CDR3 in DNA: TGTGCCAGCAGTGAAGGGCCTGTATCCTCTGGAAACACCATATATTTT. This encodes CASSEGPVSSGNTIYF.

This rearrangement joins TRBV2 to TRBJ2-1; D is unclear. CDR1 is SNHLY and CDR2 is FYNNEI in the germline V gene. V lost 3 bases and J lost 6, with 9 bases in between. The CDR3 spans 13 residues. The CDR3 here is CASSEGPSNEQFF. Written as DNA, the CDR3 is TGTGCCAGCAGTGAGGGTCCTAGCAATGAGCAGTTCTTC.

The chain links TRBV28 to TRBJ2-3; no definite D call. Trimming left V 4 bases short and J 5 bases short, with 22 bases between. Germline V gives CDR1 MDHEN, CDR2 SYDVKM. The CDR3 extends over 17 amino acids. The CDR3 spells CASSSPKDTATRDTQYF. CDR3 DNA sequence: TGTGCCAGCAGTTCACCAAAAGATACAGCAACAAGAGATACGCAGTATTTT.

J is TRBJ2-3 and V is TRBV19, with TRBD2 matching 7 bases. This CDR3 comprises 15 residues. The germline V gene has CDR1 LNHDA and CDR2 SQIVND (reference sequence). V lost 8 bases to trimming and J lost 1 base; unmatched junction nucleotides: 9. CDR3 in amino acids: CASHPVAGGTDTQYF. The CDR3 DNA follows: TGTGCCAGTCATCCGGTAGCGGGCGGCACAGATACGCAGTATTTT.

The J gene is TRBJ1-2, the V gene TRBV12-5, with 10 bases identical to TRBD1. Trimming removed 4 bases from V and 6 bases from J; junction bases left unmatched: 8. This CDR3 comprises 15 residues. CDR1 and CDR2 (germline): LGHNT, FRNRAP. In DNA form, the CDR3 reads TGTGCTAGTGGTTCATCTCCCGGGACAGGGGATGGCTACACCTTC. It encodes CASGSSPGTGDGYTF. The full variable domain, completed using reference TRBV12-5 and TRBJ1-2, is DARVTQTPRHKVTEMGQEVTMRCQPILGHNTVFWYRQTMMQGLELLAYFRNRAPLDDSGMPKDRFSAEMPDATLATLKIQPSEPRDSAVYFCASGSSPGTGDGYTFGSGTRLTVV.

The chain is built from TRBV5-1 and TRBJ2-7, with a possible D match to TRBD1 (6 bases). The CDR3 runs 13 residues. CDR1 and CDR2 from the germline V gene are SGHRS and YFSETQ. Between the trimmed V and J ends, which lost 4 bases and 7 bases, there was a span of 15 bases. CDR3: CASSNTGFGEQYF. The CDR3 bases are TGCGCCAGCAGCAATACAGGGTTCGGGGAGCAGTACTTC.

The chain links TRBV20-1 to TRBJ2-7; the D is unclear. The CDR3 spans 11 residues. CDR1 is DFQATT and CDR2 is SNEGSKA in the germline V gene (reference sequence). Deletions cut 3 bases from V and 3 bases from J, with 6 bases between. The DNA of the CDR3 is TGCAGTGCTAGGCAGTTCTACGAGCAGTACTTC. It is translated as CSARQFYEQYF.

J is TRBJ2-7 and V is TRBV7-9; D is uncertain. The germline CDR1 and CDR2 sequences are SEHNR and FQNEAQ (reference sequence). The CDR3 has 14 amino acids. V was pared by 1 base and J by 0 bases, with 7 bases between. DNA of the CDR3: TGTGCCAGCAGCTTAGAGGCAGGCTCCTACGAGCAGTACTTC. It translates to CASSLEAGSYEQYF.

This clone was observed a single time. The V gene is TRBV9, the J gene TRBJ1-1, with a weak D call TRBD1 (6 bases). The germline gives CDR1 SGDLS, CDR2 YYNGEE. V was cut by 0 bases and J by 3 bases, with 24 bases left in between. The CDR3 loop spans 19 amino acids. The CDR3 loop reads CASSVDPTAGTQYDTEAFF. The CDR3 DNA follows: TGTGCCAGCAGCGTAGACCCCACGGCCGGGACACAATACGACACTGAAGCTTTCTTT.

V gene TRBV27 combines with J gene TRBJ2-2; TRBD1 matches 7 bases. The V and J ends lost 0 bases and 2 bases, in that order; junction bases with no gene match: 6. CDR3 length equals 17 residues. Germline CDR1 and CDR2: MNHEY and SMNVEV (reference sequence). The chain's CDR3 is CASSLSVGDSNTGELFF. The DNA of the CDR3 is TGTGCCAGCAGTTTATCAGTTGGGGACAGCAACACCGGGGAGCTGTTTTTT.

The chain employs TRBV7-2 and TRBJ2-2; D gene ambiguous. The CDR3 runs to 15 residues. From germline, CDR1 is SGHTA and CDR2 FQGNSA. V was cut by 2 bases and J by 2 bases, with 9 bases left in between. This CDR3 is CASSLSNGNTGELFF. In DNA form, the CDR3 reads TGTGCCAGCAGCTTAAGCAACGGTAACACCGGGGAGCTGTTTTTT.

A note on this clone: The same CDR3 is also encoded by other DNA sequences in this sample. The rearrangement uses TRBV9 and TRBJ2-7; maybe TRBD2 (5 bases). Trimming took 0 bases from V and 0 from J, leaving 7 bases between them. Germline lookup yields CDR1 SGDLS and CDR2 YYNGEE. This CDR3 is 14 amino acids long. The CDR3 DNA sequence: TGTGCCAGCAGCGTAGGTGGGAGCTCCTACGAGCAGTACTTC. Translating gives CASSVGGSSYEQYF.

Turning to this clone: Other DNA sequences of this sample code for an identical CDR3. J is TRBJ2-1 and V is TRBV18, with 10 bases lining up with TRBD1. Losses at the gene ends were 0 bases for V and 4 bases for J; bases not matched to a gene: 3. The CDR3 sequence is 16 residues long. Looked up from germline, CDR1 is KGHSH and CDR2 is LQKENI. The CDR3 here is CASSPPGQGIYNEQFF. CDR3 bases: TGTGCCAGCTCACCACCGGGACAGGGGATTTACAATGAGCAGTTCTTC. The full variable domain, completed using reference TRBV18 and TRBJ2-1, is NAGVMQNPRHLVRRRGQEARLRCSPMKGHSHVYWYRQLPEEGLKFMVYLQKENIIDESGMPKERFSAEFPKEGPSILRIQQVVRGDSAAYFCASSPPGQGIYNEQFFGPGTRLTVL.

This chain uses TRBV19 with TRBJ2-1, with D perhaps matching TRBD2 (5 bases). The V gene lost 4 bases and the J gene lost 6 bases, with 7 bases spanning the gap. Germline assignment: CDR1 LNHDA and CDR2 SQIVND (reference sequence). The CDR3 covers 12 residues. The CDR3 region has the DNA TGTGCCAGTAGTACCGAGGGCAATGAGCAGTTCTTC. The encoded protein is CASSTEGNEQFF.

V usage is TRBV19 and J usage is TRBJ2-2; 10 bases align to TRBD2. From germline, CDR1 is LNHDA and CDR2 SQIVND (reference sequence). The length of the CDR3 is 15 residues. The V gene end was trimmed by 6 bases and the J gene end by 4 bases; junction bases not matched to a gene: 5. CDR3 region: CASRVSGGGTGELFF. Written as DNA, the CDR3 is TGTGCCAGTAGGGTGAGCGGGGGGGGCACCGGGGAGCTGTTTTTT.

This clone was picked up one time. The rearrangement links TRBV9 to TRBJ2-7, with D possibly TRBD1 on 6 matching bases. The V and J ends lost 9 bases and 5 bases respectively, with 21 bases between them. The CDR3 is 14 amino acids. Germline assignment: CDR1 SGDLS and CDR2 YYNGEE. This CDR3 reads CANRKRGFLHEQYF. The CDR3 region has the DNA TGTGCCAATAGAAAAAGGGGGTTCCTACACGAGCAGTACTTC.

The rearrangement uses TRBV11-1 and TRBJ2-5; 8 nucleotides line up with TRBD2. The J call may be mistaken, given a closer DNA end match to TRBJ2-7. Per the germline V gene, CDR1 is SGHAT and CDR2 is FQDESV (reference sequence). The CDR3 length is 13 residues. The CDR3 is CASSRGGPYEQYF. The CDR3 nucleotides are TGTGCCAGCAGCCGGGGGGGCCCCTACGAGCAGTACTTC.

This clone showed up just once. V and J are TRBV18 and TRBJ1-2; 8 nucleotides align to TRBD1. CDR1 is KGHSH, CDR2 LQKENI, per germline. The CDR3 loop spans 16 amino acids. The V gene end was trimmed by 2 bases and the J gene end by 5 bases; junction bases not matched to a gene: 10. Here the CDR3 DNA reads TGTGCCAGCTCACCAGGGACAGGACGAATGGATTATGGCTACACCTTC. Translation gives CASSPGTGRMDYGYTF.

This chain uses TRBV5-1 with TRBJ2-2, with D possibly being TRBD1 or TRBD2 (5 bases each). The CDR3 covers 15 residues. Trimming removed 7 bases at V and 9 bases at J, with 22 bases between. Germline CDR1 reads SGHRS; CDR2 reads YFSETQ. The CDR3 here is CASYLGPGVPRELFF. CDR3 DNA: TGCGCCAGCTACTTGGGACCCGGGGTACCAAGGGAGCTGTTTTTT.

The gene calls are TRBV19 and TRBJ2-3, with 7 positions matching TRBD1. V was pared by 4 bases and J by 4 bases, with 2 bases of the junction left unmatched. CDR1 is LNHDA and CDR2 is SQIVND in the germline V gene (reference sequence). This CDR3 has 13 residues. CDR3 in DNA: TGTGCCAGTAGTAGACAGGGCCCAGATACGCAGTATTTT. Amino acids: CASSRQGPDTQYF.